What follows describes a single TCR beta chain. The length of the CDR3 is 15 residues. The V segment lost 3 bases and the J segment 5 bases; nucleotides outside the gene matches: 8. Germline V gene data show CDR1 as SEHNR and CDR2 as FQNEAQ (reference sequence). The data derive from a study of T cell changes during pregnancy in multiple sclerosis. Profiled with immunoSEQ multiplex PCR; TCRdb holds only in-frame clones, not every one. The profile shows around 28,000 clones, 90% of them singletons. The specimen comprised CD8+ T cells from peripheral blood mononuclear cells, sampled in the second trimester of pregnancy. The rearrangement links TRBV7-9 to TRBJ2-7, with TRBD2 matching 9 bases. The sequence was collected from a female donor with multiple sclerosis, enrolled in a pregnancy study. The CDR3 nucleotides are TGTGCCAGCAGCTTTAAAGCGGGAGGAGGAGACGAGCAGTACTTC. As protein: CASSFKAGGGDEQYF.